Each of the 7 T cell receptor beta chains below was sequenced from the same sample in a study of T cells in localized non-small cell lung cancer. The protocol was immunoSEQ multiplex PCR, while the TCRdb copy is restricted to in-frame clones and leaves out a portion. The data contain about 4,500 clones, around 94% of them seen just once; the ten biggest clones take up around 3%. Sample: peripheral blood, taken before any cancer treatment. The receptors come from a woman aged 35 to 70 with stage I lung adenocarcinoma.

The chain couples TRBV5-1 to TRBJ1-1, with 8 nucleotides matching TRBD1. V trimming: 3 bases; J trimming: 1 base; junction bases outside the gene matches: 5. The CDR3 has 15 residues. Germline loops: CDR1 SGHRS, CDR2 YFSETQ. CDR3 nucleotides: TGCGCCAGCAGCTCGGGACAGGTTGGGAACACTGAAGCTTTCTTT. Its protein product is CASSSGQVGNTEAFF. The whole variable domain, filled in from reference TRBV5-1 and TRBJ1-1, reads KAGVTQTPRYLIKTRGQQVTLSCSPISGHRSVSWYQQTPGQGLQFLFEYFSETQRNKGNFPGRFSGRQFSNSRSEMNVSTLELGDSALYLCASSSGQVGNTEAFFGQGTRLTVV.

This rearrangement joins TRBV10-1 to TRBJ2-1; 16 positions agree with TRBD2. The CDR3 is made up of 18 amino acids. CDR1 WNHNN and CDR2 SYGVQD come from the germline V gene (reference sequence). With V trimmed by 5 bases and J by 6 bases, 10 bases remained unmatched. The chain's CDR3 is CASSRGTSGRVVGNEQFF. In DNA, the CDR3 is TGCGCCAGCAGTAGGGGGACTAGCGGGAGGGTAGTTGGCAATGAGCAGTTCTTC.

J is TRBJ1-4 and V is TRBV15; D might be TRBD1 (6 bases). The V gene lost 2 bases and the J gene lost 4 bases, with 11 bases spanning the gap. The germline CDR1 and CDR2 sequences are LNHNV and YYDKDF (reference sequence). The CDR3 is made up of 15 amino acids. CDR3 loop: CATSRSRQVNEKLFF. CDR3 sequence (DNA): TGTGCCACCAGCAGATCACGACAGGTTAATGAAAAACTGTTTTTT.

The chain combines TRBV6-5 with TRBJ1-2; D uncertain. The CDR3 spans 12 residues. Germline assignment: CDR1 MNHEY and CDR2 SVGAGI. Trimming left V 4 bases short and J 7 bases short, with 10 bases between. CDR3 nucleotide sequence: TGTGCCAGCAGTTCCGTGACAAGTGGCTACACCTTC. As protein: CASSSVTSGYTF.

The chain combines TRBV27 with TRBJ1-1; the D gene is possibly TRBD1 (6 bases). CDR1 and CDR2 from the germline V gene are MNHEY and SMNVEV (reference sequence). The V end was cut by 5 bases, the J end by 1 base, with 11 bases between. CDR3 size: 14 residues. CDR3 DNA: TGTGCCAGCAGTCCGACAGGCTGGAACACTGAAGCTTTCTTT. Its protein product is CASSPTGWNTEAFF.

The rearrangement joins TRBV5-6 to TRBJ1-5; D possibly corresponds to TRBD1 (5 bases). The CDR3 covers 15 residues. From germline, CDR1 is SGHDT and CDR2 YYEEEE. V gave up 4 bases and J gave up 6 bases, with 17 bases separating them. CDR3 nucleotide sequence: TGTGCCAGCAGCCGTTGGGCAGGGCTGGCTCAGCCCCAGCATTTT. Translated: CASSRWAGLAQPQHF. Variable domain in full (rest from reference TRBV5-6 and TRBJ1-5): DAGVTQSPTHLIKTRGQQVTLRCSPKSGHDTVSWYQQALGQGPQFIFQYYEEEERQRGNFPDRFSGHQFPNYSSELNVNALLLGDSALYLCASSRWAGLAQPQHFGDGTRLSIL.

CDR3 sequence reads: CASSSGGAQEGNEQFF. In DNA form, the CDR3 reads TGTGCCAGCAGCTCGGGGGGGGCGCAGGAGGGCAATGAGCAGTTCTTC. The V and J genes are TRBV5-4 and TRBJ2-1, with 8 bases lining up with TRBD2. Germline lookup yields CDR1 SGHNT and CDR2 YYREEE (reference sequence). The trim removed 3 bases at V and 6 bases at J, leaving 11 bases unmatched. CDR3 length equals 16 residues.